This entry concerns a single T cell receptor beta chain. This specimen comes from a study of blood T cell repertoires in COVID-19. Authors' analysis steps: Estimation of nucleated cell counts was performed using reference gene primer amplification. Assay used: immunoSEQ multiplex PCR; TCRdb lists only in-frame clones, some missing. The V and J calls and the clone size are those of that table, but D and trimming were determined from the DNA. The sample gives 100,000 to 150,000 clones, about 83% of which show up once; around 11% is in the top ten. The germline V gene has CDR1 MDHEN and CDR2 SYDVKM. The CDR3 runs to 12 residues.

V gene TRBV28 combines with J gene TRBJ2-7; a possible D gene is TRBD2 (6 bases). Sequenced input: peripheral blood. This clonotype was obtained from a man between 60 and 75 years old with acute or convalescent COVID-19. CDR3 protein: CATDGSSYEQYF. Here the CDR3 DNA reads TGTGCTACCGACGGGAGCTCCTACGAGCAGTACTTC.